This T cell receptor beta chain was identified during a study of T-cell memory formation after mild COVID-19. Across the study: TCR clusters were mostly confined to one donor each.

The CDR3 is made up of 15 amino acids. Per the germline V gene, CDR1 is MNHEY and CDR2 is SVGAGI. V was pared by 3 bases and J by 0 bases, with 9 bases between. Via MiXCR, TCRdb re-called the 5' RACE reads, giving one row per CDR3 protein. The sample shows about 350,000 distinct CDR3 sequences, roughly an eighth of them seen only once. The source material was PBMCs or a T cell subset sorted from them (not recorded which). The J gene is TRBJ2-1, the V gene TRBV6-5; D remains ambiguous. The receptor was derived from a man younger than 35 who had mild COVID-19 (a few samples of this study predate the infection). Cell type and time point are not known. The CDR3 coding sequence is TGTGCCAGCAGTTATCACCCGAGCTCCTACAATGAGCAGTTCTTC. This gives the protein CASSYHPSSYNEQFF.